A selection of T cell receptor beta chains follows, all from one sample in a study of Ad26.COV2.S vaccination and SARS-CoV-2 variants. Sequencing used immunoSEQ multiplex PCR; TCRdb keeps in-frame clones, though not all of them. The top ten hold around 1.8% of the sample, which has 350,000 to 600,000 clones, around 89% seen once. The sequenced sample was peripheral blood, obtained in a trial of Ad26.COV2.S vaccine versus placebo. Every receptor here comes from a person between 18 and 65 years old who received the Ad26.COV2.S COVID-19 vaccine or a placebo. CDR3s include the opening cysteine and the closing phenylalanine or tryptophan. A D gene is named only where the DNA matches it firmly. Rows give clone size only sometimes, using once, few, many, or a class for an expanded clone.

TRBJ2-1 TRBV18 NA TRBD1 CASSPQGARRNEQFF TGTGCCAGCTCACCACAGGGGGCGAGGCGTAATGAGCAGTTCTTC
TRBJ1-1 TRBV6-5 NA TRBD1 CASSSDRKNTEAFF TGTGCCAGCAGCTCGGACAGGAAGAACACTGAAGCTTTCTTT
TRBJ2-7 TRBV27 NA NA CASSYGTQSYEQYF TGTGCCAGCAGTTACGGGACCCAATCCTACGAGCAGTACTTC
TRBJ2-7 TRBV28 few NA CASSTQAYEQYF TGTGCCAGCAGTACACAGGCCTACGAGCAGTACTTC
TRBJ1-5 TRBV28 NA NA CASSTSQPQHF TGTGCCAGCAGCACATCTCAGCCCCAGCATTTT
TRBJ2-1 TRBV7-9 NA TRBD1 CASSLGVGQASGEQFF TGTGCCAGCAGCTTAGGTGTGGGACAGGCTTCCGGTGAGCAGTTCTTC
TRBJ2-1 TRBV7-2 NA NA CASSLVRLKTNNEQFF TGTGCCAGCAGCTTAGTTAGACTAAAAACTAACAATGAGCAGTTCTTC
TRBJ1-2 TRBV6-5 few NA CASSYSSNYGYTF TGTGCCAGCAGTTACTCGAGCAACTATGGCTACACCTTC
TRBJ2-1 TRBV29-1 NA NA CSVYPGQYNEQFF TGCAGCGTTTACCCCGGACAGTACAATGAGCAGTTCTTC
TRBJ2-7 TRBV5-1 NA TRBD2 CASSPGAGMDSGGWQYF TGCGCCAGCAGCCCAGGCGCAGGAATGGATAGCGGGGGGTGGCAGTACTTC
TRBJ2-2 TRBV5-1 NA NA CASSEPDLTNTGELFF TGCGCCAGCAGTGAGCCAGACCTAACGAACACCGGGGAGCTGTTTTTT
TRBJ1-5 TRBV28 NA NA CASSPGGVDQPQHF TGTGCCAGCAGCCCTGGGGGGGTAGATCAGCCCCAGCATTTT
TRBJ1-5 TRBV7-8 NA NA CASSTNRGPLSTSNQPQHF TGTGCCAGCAGCACCAATCGCGGGCCGCTGTCAACTAGCAATCAGCCCCAGCATTTT
TRBJ2-3 TRBV6-6 NA NA CASRVQGNTDTQYF TGTGCCAGCAGGGTACAGGGAAACACAGATACGCAGTATTTT
TRBJ2-7 TRBV4-1 NA TRBD2 CASSLGTSVSYEQYF TGCGCCAGCAGCCTTGGGACTAGCGTCTCCTACGAGCAGTACTTC
TRBJ2-2 TRBV30 NA NA CAWSALGGRTGELFF TGTGCCTGGAGTGCCTTGGGGGGCCGTACCGGGGAGCTGTTTTTT
TRBJ1-4 TRBV19 few NA CASTPDSLNEKLFF TGTGCCAGTACCCCGGACAGTTTGAATGAAAAACTGTTTTTT
TRBJ1-2 TRBV28 NA NA CASSLGGYGYTF TGTGCCAGCAGTTTAGGGGGGTATGGCTACACCTTC
TRBJ2-7 TRBV2 NA NA CASRQQDVLSYEQYF TGTGCCAGCAGGCAACAGGACGTCTTATCCTACGAGCAGTACTTC
TRBJ2-1 TRBV18 NA TRBD1 CASSITGVNEQFF TGTGCCAGCTCCATAACAGGGGTCAATGAGCAGTTCTTC
TRBJ1-2 TRBV3-1/TRBV3-2 once NA CASSHGPGSSYTF TGTGCCAGCAGCCACGGCCCGGGGAGTAGCTACACCTTC
TRBJ2-1 TRBV9 NA NA CASSETFTGPEQFF TGTGCCAGCAGCGAGACCTTTACGGGGCCTGAGCAGTTCTTC
TRBJ1-1 TRBV7-9 NA NA CASSFYGRLNTEAFF TGTGCCAGCAGCTTCTATGGACGGCTGAACACTGAAGCTTTCTTT
TRBJ1-3 TRBV30 NA TRBD1 CAWRRQGLHTIYF TGTGCCTGGAGACGACAGGGTCTACACACCATATATTTT
TRBJ2-3 TRBV6-5 NA NA CASSYFPTDTQYF TGTGCCAGCAGTTATTTTCCCACAGATACGCAGTATTTT
TRBJ2-6 TRBV18 NA NA CASSPSGANVLTF TGTGCCAGCTCACCGTCTGGGGCCAACGTCCTGACTTTC
TRBJ2-7 TRBV18 few TRBD2 CASSPTSGGAYEQYF TGTGCCAGCTCTCCGACTAGCGGGGGAGCCTACGAGCAGTACTTC
TRBJ2-7 TRBV5-1 NA NA CASSRGQSYEQYF TGCGCCAGCAGCAGAGGACAGTCCTACGAGCAGTACTTC
TRBJ2-1 TRBV19 once NA CASSMSGGVANEQFF TGTGCCAGTAGTATGTCGGGGGGCGTAGCCAATGAGCAGTTCTTC
TRBJ2-2 TRBV19 NA NA CASSKTGELFF TGTGCCAGTAGTAAGACCGGGGAGCTGTTTTTT
TRBJ2-1 TRBV18 once NA CASSPLSSKYNEQFF TGTGCCAGCTCACCACTGTCCTCTAAATACAATGAGCAGTTCTTC
TRBJ2-3 TRBV6-9 NA TRBD2 CASTIEAGGPCTDTQYF TGTGCCAGCACGATCGAAGCGGGAGGGCCTTGCACAGATACGCAGTATTTT
TRBJ2-7 TRBV7-2 NA NA CASGTANPHEQYF TGTGCCAGCGGTACGGCTAACCCCCACGAGCAGTACTTC
TRBJ1-1 TRBV6-6 NA TRBD1 CASTGQGGTEAFF TGTGCCAGCACCGGACAGGGTGGCACTGAAGCTTTCTTT
TRBJ1-2 TRBV28 once NA CASSKDRSGYTF TGTGCCAGCAGTAAGGATAGGAGTGGCTACACCTTC
TRBJ1-2 TRBV29-1 NA NA CSGRTDYGYTF TGCAGCGGCCGGACGGACTATGGCTACACCTTC
TRBJ2-5 TRBV10-3 NA TRBD1 CAISEPTGTGFQETQYF TGTGCCATCAGTGAGCCTACTGGGACAGGGTTCCAAGAGACCCAGTACTTC
TRBJ1-6 TRBV30 once NA CAWMAGYNSPLHF TGTGCCTGGATGGCAGGCTATAATTCACCCCTCCACTTT
TRBJ2-2 TRBV6-5 NA TRBD2 CASKPGGGTGELFF TGTGCCAGCAAACCGGGAGGGGGAACCGGGGAGCTGTTTTTT
TRBJ1-2 TRBV6-5 NA TRBD1 CASSFMTGAYGYTF TGTGCCAGCAGTTTCATGACAGGGGCGTATGGCTACACCTTC
TRBJ2-2 TRBV3-1/TRBV3-2 once TRBD2 CASSRSGSTGELFF TGTGCCAGCAGCCGCAGCGGGAGTACCGGGGAGCTGTTTTTT
TRBJ2-7 TRBV11-2 NA TRBD2 CASSLKRTGLAGATYEQYF TGTGCCAGCAGCTTAAAGCGAACGGGACTAGCGGGAGCGACCTACGAGCAGTACTTC
TRBJ1-5 TRBV29-1 few NA CSAQGLGNQPQHF TGCAGCGCACAGGGACTGGGCAATCAGCCCCAGCATTTT
TRBJ2-7 TRBV4-1 NA NA CASSQASPVGEQYF TGCGCCAGCAGCCAAGCTAGCCCCGTCGGGGAGCAGTACTTC
TRBJ2-1 TRBV28 NA TRBD2 CASSLLRGIYNEQFF TGTGCCAGCAGTTTATTGCGGGGGATCTACAATGAGCAGTTCTTC
TRBJ2-1 TRBV7-9 NA NA CASRRSGDNEQFF TGTGCCAGCAGACGCAGCGGCGACAATGAGCAGTTCTTC
TRBJ1-2 TRBV19 NA TRBD1 CATSKGADRPRDGYTF TGTGCCACCAGTAAGGGGGCCGACAGACCGCGGGATGGCTACACCTTC
TRBJ2-1 TRBV6-1 NA TRBD1 CASSEAGWWDRGIHNEQFF TGTGCCAGCAGTGAAGCTGGGTGGTGGGACAGGGGGATTCACAATGAGCAGTTCTTC
TRBJ2-7 TRBV6-2/TRBV6-3 many TRBD2 CASSSGLAGVFYEQYF TGTGCCAGCAGTTCGGGACTAGCGGGAGTGTTTTACGAGCAGTACTTC
TRBJ2-7 TRBV5-1 once TRBD1 CASNRQGASYEQYF TGCGCCAGCAACAGACAGGGGGCTTCCTACGAGCAGTACTTC
TRBJ2-2 TRBV6-5 once NA CASSKDSYTGELFF TGTGCCAGCAGTAAGGACAGCTACACCGGGGAGCTGTTTTTT
TRBJ1-6 TRBV13 NA NA CASSLTGESPLHF TGTGCCAGCAGCTTGACGGGGGAATCACCCCTCCACTTT
TRBJ1-5 TRBV29-1 NA NA CSVSGALGQPQHF TGCAGCGTTTCGGGGGCTTTGGGACAGCCCCAGCATTTT
TRBJ2-7 TRBV2 NA NA CASREWISSYEQYF TGTGCCAGCAGGGAGTGGATAAGCTCCTACGAGCAGTACTTC